The 32 T cell receptor beta chains below all came from one sample that was sequenced in a study of T cells in Graves' hyperthyroidism and ophthalmopathy. TCR beta CDR3 sequences were amplified from RNA transcripts. Primed by the HTBI set, a first-round RT-PCR was run on the TCR CDR3. TCRdb re-derived calls from the multiplex PCR reads in MiXCR, one entry per CDR3 protein. The profile shows roughly 570,000 distinct CDR3 sequences, 40% to 55% of them singletons. The sequenced material came from peripheral blood or thyroid tissue (not recorded which). The receptors derive from an adult woman with Graves' disease, either hyperthyroidism or ophthalmopathy (not recorded which).

CDR3: CASSVAQTGTDGYTF. For the CDR3, the DNA is TGTGCCAGCAGCGTAGCCCAAACAGGGACGGATGGCTACACCTTC. The chain combines TRBV9 with TRBJ1-2, with D maybe TRBD1 (6 bases). The CDR3 is made up of 15 amino acids. Germline V CDR1 and CDR2: SGDLS, YYNGEE. The V end lost 0 bases, the J end lost 6 bases, and 15 bases lay between the germline ends.

This chain uses TRBV7-9 with TRBJ1-2; TRBD1 matches 12 bases. Germline V gene lookup returns CDR1 SEHNR and CDR2 FQNEAQ (reference sequence). V trimming: 1 base; J trimming: 6 bases; junction bases outside the gene matches: 15. This CDR3 is built from 19 residues. This chain's CDR3 is CASSLGRGDGTGGLNGYTF. DNA for the CDR3: TGTGCCAGCAGCTTAGGTAGAGGGGACGGGACAGGGGGCCTGAATGGCTACACCTTC.

This clonotype was counted at least ten times. This chain uses TRBV19 with TRBJ2-5, with D unclear. V gave up 2 bases and J gave up 1 base, with 2 bases separating them. Germline loops: CDR1 LNHDA, CDR2 SQIVND (reference sequence). This CDR3 is built from 12 residues. The CDR3: CASSISQETQYF. In DNA, the CDR3 is TGTGCCAGTAGTATAAGCCAAGAGACCCAGTACTTC.

The gene calls are TRBV6-5 and TRBJ1-2, with TRBD1 identical over 8 bases. With V trimmed by 6 bases and J by 8 bases, 8 bases remained unmatched. The CDR3 totals 13 residues. CDR1 and CDR2 from the germline V gene are MNHEY and SVGAGI. In DNA form, the CDR3 reads TGTGCCAGCAGCCAGGGGGGGACAGGAGGCTACACCTTC. It codes for CASSQGGTGGYTF.

At least ten counts were recorded for this clonotype. V is TRBV5-1 and J is TRBJ2-7; tentative D call: TRBD1 (5 bases). CDR3 size: 13 residues. The germline V gene has CDR1 SGHRS and CDR2 YFSETQ. The V gene lost 0 bases and the J gene lost 7 bases, with 11 bases spanning the gap. The CDR3 here is CASSLAQGGEQYF. In DNA, the CDR3 is TGCGCCAGCAGCTTGGCTCAGGGTGGGGAGCAGTACTTC.

This clonotype was observed a few times. The V gene is TRBV9, the J gene TRBJ2-7, with D tentatively TRBD1 or TRBD2 (5 bases each). Trimming cost V 0 bases and J 1 base, with 11 bases left between them. The CDR3 has 15 amino acids. Germline CDR1 is SGDLS and CDR2 is YYNGEE. For the CDR3, the DNA is TGTGCCAGCAGCGTAGTCGGGGACGGGTCCTACGAGCAGTACTTC. This gives the protein CASSVVGDGSYEQYF.

For this clonotype: With a much larger clone just one base away, this may be a read error. The V gene is TRBV5-1, the J gene TRBJ2-1, with D maybe TRBD2 (6 bases). The CDR3 has 13 residues. Germline lookup yields CDR1 SGHRS and CDR2 YFSETQ. CDR3 region: CASRLSGQETRYF. The DNA for the CDR3 is TGCGCCAGCAGACTTAGCGGACAAGAGACCCGGTACTTC. The whole variable domain, remainder taken from reference TRBV5-1 and TRBJ2-1, is KAGVTQTPRYLIKTRGQQVTLSCSPISGHRSVSWYQQTPGQGLQFLFEYFSETQRNKGNFPGRFSGRQFSNSRSEMNVSTLELGDSALYLCASRLSGQETRYFGPGTRLTVL.

This clonotype was detected ten times or more. The chain uses TRBV12-3 or TRBV12-4 and TRBJ1-3, with D uncertain. Trimming stripped 6 bases from V and 1 base from J, with 10 bases between. The CDR3 totals 14 residues. The CDR3 region is CASRRGGSGNTIYF. DNA for the CDR3: TGTGCCAGCAGACGAGGAGGGTCTGGAAACACCATATATTTT.

This chain joins TRBV29-1 and TRBJ2-5; D may be TRBD1 or TRBD2 (5 bases each). Trimming removed 8 bases from V and 4 bases from J, with 14 bases in between. CDR1 is SQVTM and CDR2 is ANQGSEA in the germline V gene. The CDR3 has 12 residues. The CDR3 loop reads CSSWDVGETQYF. CDR3 nucleotides: TGCAGCTCATGGGACGTTGGAGAGACCCAGTACTTC.

This rearrangement joins TRBV2 to TRBJ1-1; 9 positions match TRBD1. CDR3 size: 16 residues. The trim removed 5 bases at V and 5 bases at J, leaving 12 bases unmatched. Germline CDR1 and CDR2: SNHLY and FYNNEI. Here the CDR3 DNA reads TGTGCCAGCAGTCGGGACAGGGTAACGCTGGGTACTGAAGCTTTCTTT. Its protein product is CASSRDRVTLGTEAFF.

The table lists this clonotype with a count of one. This rearrangement joins TRBV29-1 to TRBJ1-1; D unclear. Germline CDR1 and CDR2: SQVTM and ANQGSEA. Trimming shortened V by 7 bases and J by 2 bases, and 11 bases separated the two germline ends. There are 12 residues in the CDR3. Here the CDR3 reads CSGKDLNTEAFF. The CDR3 bases are TGCAGCGGGAAAGATCTAAACACTGAAGCTTTCTTT. Full variable domain (outside the CDR3, taken from reference TRBV29-1 and TRBJ1-1): SAVISQKPSRDICQRGTSLTIQCQVDSQVTMMFWYRQQPGQSLTLIATANQGSEATYESGFVIDKFPISRPNLTFSTLTVSNMSPEDSSIYLCSGKDLNTEAFFGQGTRLTVV.

This clonotype was counted many times. This chain connects TRBV10-3 to TRBJ1-6, with no clear D. This CDR3 is built from 15 residues. Trimming removed 3 bases at V and 5 bases at J, with 11 bases between. Germline assignment: CDR1 ENHRY and CDR2 SYGVKD. The CDR3 is CAISEEVSHNSPLHF. The CDR3 coding sequence is TGTGCCATCAGTGAAGAGGTATCCCATAATTCACCCCTCCACTTT.

The chain recombines TRBV6-5 with TRBJ2-7; tentative D call: TRBD2 (5 bases). Germline values: CDR1 MNHEY, CDR2 SVGAGI. This CDR3 spans 15 amino acids. Trimming removed 5 bases from V and 2 bases from J, with 16 bases in between. CDR3 bases: TGTGCCAGCAGTAGGACTGGGAGCGGAGCCTACGAGCAGTACTTC. This codes for CASSRTGSGAYEQYF.

The CDR3 coding sequence is TGTGCCAGTAGTTTTAGCGGGTTTGAGCAGTTCTTC. Its translation: CASSFSGFEQFF. The chain has TRBV19 and TRBJ2-1; the match to TRBD2 covers 7 bases. J was trimmed by 9 bases and V by 5 bases; bases with no gene match: 4. From germline, CDR1 is LNHDA and CDR2 SQIVND (reference sequence). The CDR3 consists of 12 residues.

In this sample, this clonotype turned up many times. V gene TRBV7-9 combines with J gene TRBJ1-1, with 7 bases fitting TRBD1. In germline, CDR1 is SEHNR, CDR2 FQNEAQ (reference sequence). There are 16 residues in the CDR3. With V trimmed by 6 bases and J by 1 base, 11 bases remained unmatched. CDR3 DNA: TGTGCCAGCAGACTCCCGGGGGAGGGGGCGAACACTGAAGCTTTCTTT. Its protein product is CASRLPGEGANTEAFF. The full variable domain, its missing parts supplied by reference TRBV7-9 and TRBJ1-1, is DTGVSQNPRHKITKRGQNVTFRCDPISEHNRLYWYRQTLGQGPEFLTYFQNEAQLEKSRLLSDRFSAERPKGSFSTLEIQRTEQGDSAMYLCASRLPGEGANTEAFFGQGTRLTVV.

The chain employs TRBV14 and TRBJ2-7; 10 nucleotides match TRBD2. V was pared by 4 bases and J by 0 bases, with 9 bases of the junction left unmatched. Germline CDR1 is SGHDN and CDR2 is FVKESK. The CDR3 has 17 residues. CDR3 sequence (DNA): TGTGCCAGCAGCCCCGGGACTAGCGAGATCTTCTCCTACGAGCAGTACTTC. Its protein is CASSPGTSEIFSYEQYF.

This clonotype has at least ten counts. V usage is TRBV7-2 and J usage is TRBJ2-6; D gene unclear. Trimming cost V 9 bases and J 4 bases, with 10 bases left between them. The CDR3 consists of 13 residues. Germline V gene data show CDR1 as SGHTA and CDR2 as FQGNSA. CDR3 region: CARKPAGANVLTF. The CDR3 DNA follows: TGTGCCAGAAAACCGGCAGGGGCCAACGTCCTGACTTTC.

The sample holds many counts of this clonotype. The chain has TRBV20-1 and TRBJ2-7; D not certain. Trimming took off 6 bases at V and 2 bases at J, with 11 bases between the two ends. CDR1 DFQATT and CDR2 SNEGSKA come from the germline V gene (reference sequence). The CDR3 is made up of 12 amino acids. The CDR3 nucleotides read TGCAGTGCCCAAACTGGGACCTACGAGCAGTACTTC. Amino acids: CSAQTGTYEQYF.

There are many counts of this clonotype. The genes are TRBV7-9 and TRBJ1-6; TRBD1 matches at 7 bases. In germline, CDR1 is SEHNR, CDR2 FQNEAQ (reference sequence). This CDR3 has 15 residues. The ends lost 1 base at V and 13 bases at J; junction bases unmatched: 10. Written as DNA, the CDR3 is TGTGCCAGCAGCTTAGGGGACAGACGATTCACGCCCCTCCACTTT. This codes for CASSLGDRRFTPLHF.

This clonotype came up a few times. The gene calls are TRBV20-1 and TRBJ1-5, with D hard to call. From germline, CDR1 is DFQATT and CDR2 SNEGSKA (reference sequence). This CDR3 spans 14 amino acids. V dropped 5 bases and J dropped 0 bases, with 11 bases sitting between them. CDR3 sequence (DNA): TGCAGTGCTTACAGACTTCATAGCAATCAGCCCCAGCATTTT. Its protein is CSAYRLHSNQPQHF.

This clonotype was observed a few times. The V call is TRBV5-1, the J call TRBJ2-1, with a tentative D call TRBD2 (6 bases). Between the trimmed V and J ends, which lost 6 bases and 6 bases, there was a span of 16 bases. The CDR3 runs to 14 residues. Germline loops: CDR1 SGHRS, CDR2 YFSETQ. The CDR3 protein is CASTPSGAANEQFF. The CDR3 bases are TGCGCCAGCACCCCTTCGGGAGCGGCCAATGAGCAGTTCTTC. Variable domain in full (rest from reference TRBV5-1 and TRBJ2-1): KAGVTQTPRYLIKTRGQQVTLSCSPISGHRSVSWYQQTPGQGLQFLFEYFSETQRNKGNFPGRFSGRQFSNSRSEMNVSTLELGDSALYLCASTPSGAANEQFFGPGTRLTVL.

This clonotype came up many times. V usage is TRBV20-1 and J usage is TRBJ2-2, with D unresolved. Germline loops: CDR1 DFQATT, CDR2 SNEGSKA (reference sequence). V lost 2 bases and J lost 6, with 16 bases in between. CDR3 length: 15 residues. CDR3 bases: TGCAGTGCTAGACCGGGCCCTTCCTTGGCCGGGGAGCTGTTTTTT. It is translated as CSARPGPSLAGELFF.

The chain couples TRBV7-2 to TRBJ2-5; 12 bases map to TRBD1. V lost 5 bases to trimming and J lost 1 base; unmatched junction nucleotides: 2. This CDR3 spans 15 amino acids. Germline CDR1 reads SGHTA; CDR2 reads FQGNSA. The CDR3 loop reads CASSGGQGAQETQYF. CDR3 coding DNA: TGTGCCAGCAGCGGGGGACAGGGGGCCCAAGAGACCCAGTACTTC.

The V and J genes are TRBV20-1 and TRBJ1-5, with 9 bases that match TRBD1. V shed 3 bases, J shed 2 bases, and the junction held 8 bases outside the gene matches. The germline V gene has CDR1 DFQATT and CDR2 SNEGSKA (reference sequence). This CDR3 has 16 residues. For the CDR3, the DNA is TGCAGTGCTAGTTGGACAGGGGATGGCGGCAATCAGCCCCAGCATTTT. Translating it yields CSASWTGDGGNQPQHF.

This clonotype came up a few times. The chain combines TRBV24-1 with TRBJ1-4; 9 nucleotides match TRBD1. CDR1 and CDR2 (germline): KGHDR, SFDVKD. The CDR3 runs to 17 residues. Unmatched junction bases numbered 17, after V lost 11 bases and J lost 5 bases. The CDR3 sequence is CARLDRGQVRGNEKLFF. CDR3 DNA: TGTGCCAGATTGGACAGGGGACAGGTTAGGGGGAATGAAAAACTGTTTTTT.

This clonotype was counted only a few times. This may arise from a read error, as a much more abundant clone is one base away. The chain is built from TRBV29-1 and TRBJ2-7, with D maybe TRBD1 (6 bases). Germline CDR1 reads SQVTM; CDR2 reads ANQGSEA. This CDR3 region has 12 residues. The CDR3, as DNA: TGCAGCGTTAGGGGGAAGTTCTACGGGCAGTACTTC. Translation gives CSVRGKFYGQYF.

This clonotype has at least ten counts. The chain recombines TRBV6-5 with TRBJ2-7; maybe TRBD2 (6 bases). Looked up from germline, CDR1 is MNHEY and CDR2 is SVGAGI. The CDR3 runs to 12 residues. V was clipped by 6 bases and J by 1 base, with 7 bases between them. CDR3 sequence: CASRGGSYEQYF. The DNA of the CDR3 is TGTGCCAGCAGGGGGGGTTCCTACGAGCAGTACTTC.

This clonotype was seen ten or more times. The chain recombines TRBV6-1 with TRBJ1-5, with TRBD1 identical over 7 bases. The V segment lost 7 bases and the J segment 0 bases; nucleotides outside the gene matches: 6. The CDR3 has 15 amino acids. The germline CDR1 and CDR2 sequences are MNHNS and SASEGT. The CDR3 DNA reads TGTGCCAGCACGAGGGACAGTTATAGCAATCAGCCCCAGCATTTT. It encodes CASTRDSYSNQPQHF.

CDR3 sequence: CASREVGDNSPLHF. The CDR3 region has the DNA TGTGCCAGCAGAGAGGTGGGGGATAATTCACCCCTCCACTTT. This sequence joins TRBV6-5 and TRBJ1-6; tentatively, D is TRBD1 (5 bases). The CDR3 spans 14 residues. Germline lookup yields CDR1 MNHEY and CDR2 SVGAGI. Trimming removed 6 bases at V and 5 bases at J, with 11 bases between.

This clonotype was detected ten times or more. The chain has TRBV2 and TRBJ1-5; D possibly corresponds to TRBD1 (5 bases). The CDR3 is 16 residues long. Trimming took 3 bases from V and 6 from J, leaving 18 bases between them. In germline, CDR1 is SNHLY, CDR2 FYNNEI. The CDR3 loop reads CASSDSLYGGSQPQHF. CDR3 coding DNA: TGTGCCAGCAGTGATTCTTTGTACGGGGGGAGTCAGCCCCAGCATTTT.

V is TRBV6-2 or TRBV6-3 and J is TRBJ1-5; possibly TRBD1 for D (6 bases). This CDR3 has 14 amino acids. V was clipped by 8 bases and J by 3 bases, with 14 bases between them. Germline V lookup: CDR1 MNHEY, CDR2 SVGEGT. The CDR3: CASREGGDNQPQHF. Here the CDR3 DNA reads TGTGCCAGCCGGGAGGGGGGGGACAATCAGCCCCAGCATTTT.

Ten or more counts support this clonotype. The chain is built from TRBV6-1 and TRBJ2-7; D not resolved. CDR1 is MNHNS, CDR2 SASEGT, per germline. There are 10 residues in the CDR3. V was pared by 5 bases and J by 4 bases, with 3 bases between. The CDR3 DNA is TGTGCCAGCAGTATGTACGAGCAGTACTTC. Amino acids: CASSMYEQYF.